The table lists the clone carrying this TCR beta chain with a count of one. This sample is part of a study of blood T cell repertoires in COVID-19. Study as a whole: Sites across the United States, Italy and Spain contributed samples from acute and convalescent COVID-19.

The CDR3 runs to 13 residues. Germline CDR1 and CDR2: WSHSY and SAAADI. The V and J ends lost 6 bases and 2 bases respectively, with 9 bases between them. In the original processing: By means of reference gene primer amplification, nucleated cell counts were estimated. The data were produced by immunoSEQ multiplex PCR, yet TCRdb's version contains in-frame clones alone and is incomplete. V and J calls and clone size come straight from that table; D and trimming were deduced from the DNA. Here the sample spans about 250,000 clones, approximately 91% being singletons. The chain joins TRBV10-2 to TRBJ2-3, with D tentatively TRBD1 (5 bases). This TCR was recovered from a woman in her thirties or forties who had recovered from COVID-19. Sequenced: peripheral blood. The CDR3 bases are TGCGCCAGCAGGGTAGGGGCCACAGATACGCAGTATTTT. It codes for CASRVGATDTQYF.